The 7 T cell receptor beta chains below come from one sample, sequenced in a study of T cells after yellow fever vaccination. TCRdb reanalysed the 5' RACE reads using MiXCR and keeps one entry per CDR3 protein. The sample yields 60,000 or so distinct CDR3 sequences, approximately 7.7% seen once. Material: CD8+ T cells sorted from PBMCs, obtained on the day of the first yellow fever vaccination. Source of these receptors: a man younger than 35 who received the YFV17D yellow fever vaccine.

This clonotype has more than one count but fewer than ten. CDR3 coding DNA: TGTGCCAGCAGCCCGAGCACGGGAAAAGCTGAAGCTTTCTTT. It encodes CASSPSTGKAEAFF. The rearrangement joins TRBV9 to TRBJ1-1; no clear D. The germline V gene encodes CDR1 SGDLS and CDR2 YYNGEE. The germline V and J ends were trimmed by 4 bases and 6 bases, with 16 bases remaining between them. The CDR3 length is 14 residues. Full variable domain (missing parts from reference TRBV9 and TRBJ1-1): DSGVTQTPKHLITATGQRVTLRCSPRSGDLSVYWYQQSLDQGLQFLIQYYNGEERAKGNILERFSAQQFPDLHSELNLSSLELGDSALYFCASSPSTGKAEAFFGQGTRLTVV.

This chain connects TRBV6-5 to TRBJ1-1; D might be TRBD1 (5 bases). Germline values: CDR1 MNHEY, CDR2 SVGAGI. This CDR3 comprises 14 residues. V was shortened by 2 bases and J by 1 base, with 8 bases between the two germline ends. This chain's CDR3 is CASSYQGGNTEAFF. CDR3 DNA: TGTGCCAGCAGTTACCAGGGTGGGAACACTGAAGCTTTCTTT.

This clonotype showed up many times. The rearrangement joins TRBV28 to TRBJ1-1, with D hard to call. This CDR3 has 15 amino acids. The germline V and J ends were trimmed by 6 bases and 0 bases, with 14 bases remaining between them. In germline, CDR1 is MDHEN, CDR2 SYDVKM. CDR3 DNA sequence: TGTGCCAGCAGGTGGCAGAAAAACATGAACACTGAAGCTTTCTTT. It codes for CASRWQKNMNTEAFF.

There are many counts of this clonotype. The chain joins TRBV14 to TRBJ2-5; the D gene is possibly TRBD1 (6 bases). The length of the CDR3 is 14 residues. Deletions cut 3 bases from V and 5 bases from J, with 13 bases between. Germline V gene data show CDR1 as SGHDN and CDR2 as FVKESK. CDR3 residues: CASSHFQGLETQYF. CDR3 nucleotides: TGTGCCAGCAGCCATTTCCAGGGGCTGGAGACCCAGTACTTC.

This clonotype was observed many times. The chain carries TRBV28 and TRBJ2-3, with D possibly being TRBD1 (5 bases). The CDR3 is 13 amino acids. Germline CDR1 MDHEN, CDR2 SYDVKM. Trimming removed 10 bases at V and 4 bases at J, with 15 bases between. CDR3 loop: CAIIAQGADTQYF. For the CDR3, the DNA is TGTGCCATAATCGCGCAGGGTGCAGATACGCAGTATTTT.

Comment on this clonotype: Lacking the conserved final phenylalanine or tryptophan, this CDR3 likely reflects a read error. This chain connects TRBV4-1 to TRBJ1-1; D might be TRBD1 (5 bases). V shed 11 bases and J shed 4 bases, with 17 bases lying between them. The germline V gene has CDR1 MGHRA and CDR2 YSYEKL. The CDR3 contains 13 residues. The CDR3 DNA reads TGCGCCGGGGGGACGGCGGTGAGCACTGAAGCTTTCTTA. The encoded protein is CAGGTAVSTEAFL.

This clonotype was detected ten times or more. The chain recombines TRBV23-1 with TRBJ2-3; D is unresolved. TRBV23-1 counts as an open reading frame of uncertain function. The CDR3 runs to 15 residues. V lost 2 bases to trimming and J lost 2 bases, with 11 bases between them. The chain's CDR3 is CASSQESRDTDTQYF. The DNA of the CDR3 is TGCGCCAGCAGTCAAGAGTCCCGAGACACAGATACGCAGTATTTT.